Listed below are T cell receptor beta chains from one sample, sequenced in a study of T cells in tumors after PD-1 blockade. Only in-frame clones appear in the TCRdb table, and some are missing; sequencing was by immunoSEQ multiplex PCR. The data show around 13,000 clones, roughly 85% seen once. The sequencing here drew on PBMCs, taken after anti-PD-1 treatment. Source of these receptors: a human donor with basal cell carcinoma. The CDR3 runs from the conserved cysteine through the conserved F or W. The D gene is left open where the match is weak. Clone size is shown for a subset of rows, as once, few, many or a class of expanded clone.

CDR3 length,D gene,clone size,J gene,V gene,CDR3 DNA,CDR3 protein
14,TRBD1,NA,TRBJ1-1,TRBV5-1,TGCGCCAGCAGGTACGGGACAGGGGGCACTGAAGCTTTCTTT,CASRYGTGGTEAFF
15,NA,NA,TRBJ1-1,TRBV5-1,TGCGCCAGCAGCTTGGGCGGGACGGCGAACACTGAAGCTTTCTTT,CASSLGGTANTEAFF
14,NA,NA,TRBJ2-7,TRBV7-6,TGTGCCAGCAGCCCTTTTAGCAACTCCTACGAGCAGTACTTC,CASSPFSNSYEQYF
12,NA,NA,TRBJ2-3,TRBV2,TGTGCCACAGCCGTCGACACAGATACGCAGTATTTT,CATAVDTDTQYF
10,NA,NA,TRBJ2-7,TRBV28,TGTGCCAGCAGACCGCGGGAGCAGTACTTC,CASRPREQYF
17,NA,NA,TRBJ2-4,TRBV28,TGTGCCAGCAGTTTAATCGGGGTAGCCGTGGCCAAAAACATTCAGTACTTC,CASSLIGVAVAKNIQYF
13,TRBD1,NA,TRBJ1-2,TRBV5-1,TGCGCCAGCAGCCCAGGGACAGAGGTTGGCTACACCTTC,CASSPGTEVGYTF
15,NA,NA,TRBJ1-5,TRBV27,TGTGCCAGCAGTCCCCTTATGGGGGACAATCAGCCCCAGCATTTT,CASSPLMGDNQPQHF
16,NA,NA,TRBJ2-7,TRBV4-1,TGCGCCAGCAGCCAAGATCGCGGAGGGGGGGTCAACGAGCAGTACTTC,CASSQDRGGGVNEQYF
15,NA,few,TRBJ2-2,TRBV20-1,TGCAGTGCTAGTGCGAGAGGTATTGCCGCCGGGGAGCTGTTTTTT,CSASARGIAAGELFF
15,NA,NA,TRBJ2-3,TRBV28,TGTGCCAGCCAGACGAGCGGGCCGATCACAGATACGCAGTATTTT,CASQTSGPITDTQYF
16,TRBD1,NA,TRBJ1-1,TRBV30,TGTGCCTGGATTCTCTGGAAGGGACAGGGGTGGACTGAAGCTTTCTTT,CAWILWKGQGWTEAFF
13,NA,NA,TRBJ1-1,TRBV12-3/TRBV12-4,TGTGCCAGCAGACCTGGACCTGGCACTGAAGCTTTCTTT,CASRPGPGTEAFF
17,NA,NA,TRBJ1-4,TRBV25-1,TGTGCCAGCAGTGAAGTGTTATATTCCGCAACTAATGAAAAACTGTTTTTT,CASSEVLYSATNEKLFF
14,NA,NA,TRBJ2-5,TRBV6-1,TGTGCCAGCAGTGAAGCAGGGGGACGGGAGACCCAGTACTTC,CASSEAGGRETQYF
15,TRBD2,once,TRBJ2-1,TRBV7-3,TGTGCCAGCAGCTTAAGCAGCGGGGGGGCTCATGAGCAGTTCTTC,CASSLSSGGAHEQFF
14,NA,NA,TRBJ2-1,TRBV7-5,TGTGTCAGAAGCTCCCTAGCGGGGGGTAATGAGCAGTTCTTC,CVRSSLAGGNEQFF
14,NA,NA,TRBJ1-4,TRBV5-1,TGCGCCAGCAGCTACCAGGGTCTGCAGGAAAAACTGTTTTTT,CASSYQGLQEKLFF
12,NA,NA,TRBJ1-2,TRBV2,TGTGCCAGCAAGTTGGGAGTCGGTGGCTACACCTTC,CASKLGVGGYTF
13,NA,NA,TRBJ1-1,TRBV6-5,TGTGCCAGCAGTTACACACAGAGGACTGAAGCTTTCTTT,CASSYTQRTEAFF
17,NA,once,TRBJ1-1,TRBV3-1/TRBV3-2,TGTGCCAGCAGCCAAGGGACTGGGGTGAGGGGGAACACTGAAGCTTTCTTT,CASSQGTGVRGNTEAFF
15,TRBD1,NA,TRBJ2-7,TRBV24-1,TGTGCCACCAGTGACCCCAGGACAGGGGGATACGAGCAGTACTTC,CATSDPRTGGYEQYF
10,NA,NA,TRBJ2-1,TRBV28,TGTGCCAGCAGTCGCAATGAGCAGTTCTTC,CASSRNEQFF
14,NA,NA,TRBJ2-4,TRBV5-5,TGTGCCAGCAGCGACTCCGGGACTGGATCCATTCAGTACTTC,CASSDSGTGSIQYF
15,NA,NA,TRBJ2-4,TRBV28,TGTGCCAGCACAGACAGACCACTAGCCAAAAACATTCAGTACTTC,CASTDRPLAKNIQYF
11,NA,NA,TRBJ2-3,TRBV29-1,TGCAGCTTTAAAATGGGAGATACGCAGTATTTT,CSFKMGDTQYF
15,TRBD1,NA,TRBJ1-2,TRBV4-2,TGTGCCAGCAGCCTCTCGACAGGGACTAACTATGGCTACACCTTC,CASSLSTGTNYGYTF
15,TRBD1,few,TRBJ1-6,TRBV7-9,TGTGCCAGCAGCTTAGGAGACAGGGTTAGTTCACCCCTCCACTTT,CASSLGDRVSSPLHF
13,NA,NA,TRBJ2-7,TRBV12-3/TRBV12-4,TGTGCCAGCAGTTTGGGCCAACACCACGAGCAGTACTTC,CASSLGQHHEQYF
14,TRBD1,once,TRBJ1-5,TRBV28,TGTGCCAGCAGTTTAGGACAGGGAAATCAGCCCCAGCATTTT,CASSLGQGNQPQHF
13,NA,few,TRBJ2-7,TRBV2,TGTGCCAGCAGTGCGAGGGAGACCTACGAGCAGTACTTC,CASSARETYEQYF
14,TRBD1,NA,TRBJ1-1,TRBV2,TGTGCCAGCATCCTAGGGACAGGGAGGACTGAAGCTTTCTTT,CASILGTGRTEAFF
17,TRBD1,NA,TRBJ2-1,TRBV28,TGTGCCAGCAGTGGGACCTTAGGACAGGGGGCGAGGCATGAGCAGTTCTTC,CASSGTLGQGARHEQFF
15,TRBD2,NA,TRBJ2-3,TRBV5-1,TGCGCCAGCAGCTTGGCTAGCGGGGGGGTGGATACGCAGTATTTT,CASSLASGGVDTQYF
15,NA,NA,TRBJ2-7,TRBV6-5,TGTGCCAGCAGTCCACAGGGTGGGAAGATCTACGAGCAGTACTTC,CASSPQGGKIYEQYF
17,NA,NA,TRBJ2-1,TRBV2,TGTGCCAGCAGTGCCTCAAGGGCGGGGGCGGACTACAATGAGCAGTTCTTC,CASSASRAGADYNEQFF
13,NA,NA,TRBJ1-3,TRBV10-3,TGTGCCATCAGAGGAGAAAGGGGGAACACCATATATTTT,CAIRGERGNTIYF
14,NA,NA,TRBJ2-3,TRBV9,TGTGCCAGCAGCCAAAGACTGGGGGCAGATACGCAGTATTTT,CASSQRLGADTQYF
18,NA,NA,TRBJ1-4,TRBV9,TGTGCCAGCAGCGTATTCGGACACCAAGCGGGTGTTAATGAAAAACTGTTTTTT,CASSVFGHQAGVNEKLFF
15,NA,NA,TRBJ1-3,TRBV20-1,TGCAGTGCTAGTGCAGACCTACGGGGTGGAAACACCATATATTTT,CSASADLRGGNTIYF
15,NA,NA,TRBJ2-5,TRBV5-4,TGTGCCAGCAGCTCCCGGGCCTCCCGGTCGGAGACCCAGTACTTC,CASSSRASRSETQYF
19,TRBD2,NA,TRBJ2-1,TRBV10-3,TGTGCCATCAGATCGGGACTAGCGGGAGGGCCTGACTACTACAATGAGCAGTTCTTC,CAIRSGLAGGPDYYNEQFF
13,NA,NA,TRBJ1-2,TRBV12-3/TRBV12-4,TGTGCCAGCAGTTTCCTAGACAGTTATGGCTACACCTTC,CASSFLDSYGYTF
18,NA,NA,TRBJ1-1,TRBV2,TGTGCCAGCAGTGAAAACGGGACGCCAGGAGGTGAGAACACTGAAGCTTTCTTT,CASSENGTPGGENTEAFF
15,NA,NA,TRBJ1-6,TRBV19,TGTGCCAGTAGTTCGCCGGACAGTTATAATTCACCCCTCCACTTT,CASSSPDSYNSPLHF
20,NA,NA,TRBJ1-1,TRBV23-1,TGCGCCAGCAGTCAATCCTCCTTCCGCGGACCTATGAGGGCGAACACTGAAGCTTTCTTT,CASSQSSFRGPMRANTEAFF
12,TRBD1,NA,TRBJ1-1,TRBV2,TGTGCCAGCAGAAACAGGGGGACTGAAGCTTTCTTT,CASRNRGTEAFF
13,NA,NA,TRBJ1-1,TRBV11-3,TGTGCCAGCAGCTTCCGGGTGAACACTGAAGCTTTCTTT,CASSFRVNTEAFF
14,NA,NA,TRBJ1-6,TRBV11-1,TGTGCCAGCAGCCGCGAACTATATAATTCACCCCTCCACTTT,CASSRELYNSPLHF
14,NA,NA,TRBJ1-3,TRBV5-1,TGCGCCAGCAGCTTGGAACAGGGTGGAAACACCATATATTTT,CASSLEQGGNTIYF